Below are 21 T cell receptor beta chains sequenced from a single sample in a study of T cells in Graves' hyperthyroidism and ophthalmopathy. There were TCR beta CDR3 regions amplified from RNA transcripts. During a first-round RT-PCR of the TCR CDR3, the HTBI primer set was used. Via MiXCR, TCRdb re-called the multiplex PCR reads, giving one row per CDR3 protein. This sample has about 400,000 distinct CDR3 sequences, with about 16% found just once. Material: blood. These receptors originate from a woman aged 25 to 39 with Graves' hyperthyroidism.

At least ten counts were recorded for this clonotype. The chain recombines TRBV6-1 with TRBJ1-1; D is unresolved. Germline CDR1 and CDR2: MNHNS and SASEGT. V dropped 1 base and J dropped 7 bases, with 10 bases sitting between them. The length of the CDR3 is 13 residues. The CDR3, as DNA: TGTGCCAGCAGTGAAGGTGGGTTTGGTGAAGCTTTCTTT. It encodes CASSEGGFGEAFF.

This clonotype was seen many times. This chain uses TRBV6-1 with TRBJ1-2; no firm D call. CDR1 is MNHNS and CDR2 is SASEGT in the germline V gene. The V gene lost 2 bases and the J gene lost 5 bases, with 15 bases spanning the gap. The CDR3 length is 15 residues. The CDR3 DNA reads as TGTGCCAGCAGTGAAAATGTAGGACTAGGTTATGGCTACACCTTC. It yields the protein CASSENVGLGYGYTF.

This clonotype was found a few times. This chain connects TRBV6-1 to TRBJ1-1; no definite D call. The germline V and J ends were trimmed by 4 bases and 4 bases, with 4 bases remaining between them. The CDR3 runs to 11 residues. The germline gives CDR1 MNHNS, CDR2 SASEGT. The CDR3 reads CASSAGTEAFF. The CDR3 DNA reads TGTGCCAGCAGTGCCGGCACTGAAGCTTTCTTT.

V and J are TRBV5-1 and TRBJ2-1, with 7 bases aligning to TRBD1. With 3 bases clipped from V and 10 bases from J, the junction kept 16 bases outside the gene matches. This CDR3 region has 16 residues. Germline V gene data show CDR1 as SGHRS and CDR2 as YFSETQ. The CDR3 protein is CASSSAGGVGYGEQFF. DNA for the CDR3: TGCGCCAGCAGCTCCGCAGGGGGTGTCGGTTACGGGGAGCAGTTCTTC.

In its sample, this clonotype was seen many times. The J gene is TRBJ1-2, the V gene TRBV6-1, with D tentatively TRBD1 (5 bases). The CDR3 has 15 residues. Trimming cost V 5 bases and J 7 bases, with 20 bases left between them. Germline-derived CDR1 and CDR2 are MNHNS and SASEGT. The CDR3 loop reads CASSRQSGGYRGYTF. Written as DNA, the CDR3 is TGTGCCAGCAGTAGACAAAGTGGGGGGTATCGTGGCTACACCTTC.

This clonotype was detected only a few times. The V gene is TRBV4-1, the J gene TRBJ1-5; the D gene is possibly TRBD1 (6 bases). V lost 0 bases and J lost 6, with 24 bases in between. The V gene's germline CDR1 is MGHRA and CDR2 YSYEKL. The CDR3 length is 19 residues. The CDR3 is CASSQEGSLGGGIGQPQHF. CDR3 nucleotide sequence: TGCGCCAGCAGCCAAGAGGGTTCGCTAGGAGGGGGAATAGGTCAGCCCCAGCATTTT.

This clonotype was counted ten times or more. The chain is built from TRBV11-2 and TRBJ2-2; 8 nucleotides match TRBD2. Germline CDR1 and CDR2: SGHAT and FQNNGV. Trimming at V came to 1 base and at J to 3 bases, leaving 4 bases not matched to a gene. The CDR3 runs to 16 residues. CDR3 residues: CASSLGSGRYTGELFF. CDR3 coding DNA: TGTGCCAGCAGCTTAGGGAGCGGGAGATACACCGGGGAGCTGTTTTTT.

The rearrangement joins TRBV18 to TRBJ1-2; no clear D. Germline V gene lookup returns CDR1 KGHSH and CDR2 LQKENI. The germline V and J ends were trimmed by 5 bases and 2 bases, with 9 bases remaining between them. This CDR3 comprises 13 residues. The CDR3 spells CASSEQRNYGYTF. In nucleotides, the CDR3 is TGTGCCAGCTCAGAACAGAGAAACTATGGCTACACCTTC.

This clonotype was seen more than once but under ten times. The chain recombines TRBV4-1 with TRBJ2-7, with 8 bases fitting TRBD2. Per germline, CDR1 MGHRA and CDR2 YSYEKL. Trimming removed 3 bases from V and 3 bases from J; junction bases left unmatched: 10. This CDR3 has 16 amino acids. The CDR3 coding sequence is TGCGCCAGCAGCCAGGCGTTCGCGGCGGGGGGCTACGAGCAGTACTTC. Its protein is CASSQAFAAGGYEQYF.

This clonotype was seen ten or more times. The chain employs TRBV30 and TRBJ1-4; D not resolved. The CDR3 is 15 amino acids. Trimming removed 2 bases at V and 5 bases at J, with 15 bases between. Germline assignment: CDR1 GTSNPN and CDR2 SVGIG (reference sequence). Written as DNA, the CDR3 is TGTGCCTGGAGTTTCGGACTGATCCGGAATGAAAAACTGTTTTTT. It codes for CAWSFGLIRNEKLFF.

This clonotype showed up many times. The CDR3 nucleotides read TGTGCCAGCAGCCAGGGAGACCATCAGCCCCAGCATTTT. It yields the protein CASSQGDHQPQHF. This chain connects TRBV3-1 to TRBJ1-5; D uncertain. Trimming pared 3 bases from V and 5 bases from J, leaving 8 bases between. Per the germline V gene, CDR1 is LGHDT and CDR2 is YNNKEL (reference sequence). The CDR3 is 13 amino acids.

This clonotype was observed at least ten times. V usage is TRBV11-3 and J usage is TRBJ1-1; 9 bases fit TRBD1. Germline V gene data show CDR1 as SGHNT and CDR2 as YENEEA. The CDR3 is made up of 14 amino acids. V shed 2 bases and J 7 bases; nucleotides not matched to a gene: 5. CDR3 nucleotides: TGTGCCAGCAGCTTATCGGGACAGGGCGGTGAAGCTTTCTTT. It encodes CASSLSGQGGEAFF.

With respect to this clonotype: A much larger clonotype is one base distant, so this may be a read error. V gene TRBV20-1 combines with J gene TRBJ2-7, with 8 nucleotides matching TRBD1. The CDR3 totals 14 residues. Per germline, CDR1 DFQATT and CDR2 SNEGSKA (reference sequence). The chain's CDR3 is CSALGTGGYYEQCF. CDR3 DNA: TGCAGTGCCCTAGGTACAGGGGGGTATTACGAGCAGTGCTTC.

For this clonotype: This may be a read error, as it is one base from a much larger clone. The CDR3 DNA is TGTGCCTGGAGTGTACTAGCGGTCGATGAGCAGTTCTTC. It codes for CAWSVLAVDEQFF. The gene calls are TRBV30 and TRBJ2-1; 8 nucleotides agree with TRBD2. The CDR3 consists of 13 residues. V shed 0 bases, J shed 8 bases, and the junction held 3 bases outside the gene matches. Germline CDR1 GTSNPN, CDR2 SVGIG (reference sequence).

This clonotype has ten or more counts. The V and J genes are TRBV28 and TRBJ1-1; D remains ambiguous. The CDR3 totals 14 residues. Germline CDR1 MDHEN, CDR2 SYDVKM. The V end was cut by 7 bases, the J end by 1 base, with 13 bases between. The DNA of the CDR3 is TGTGCCAGCAACCCAAGCTGGAGGAACACTGAAGCTTTCTTT. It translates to CASNPSWRNTEAFF. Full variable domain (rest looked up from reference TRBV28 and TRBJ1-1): DVKVTQSSRYLVKRTGEKVFLECVQDMDHENMFWYRQDPGLGLRLIYFSYDVKMKEKGDIPEGYSVSREKKERFSLILESASTNQTSMYLCASNPSWRNTEAFFGQGTRLTVV.

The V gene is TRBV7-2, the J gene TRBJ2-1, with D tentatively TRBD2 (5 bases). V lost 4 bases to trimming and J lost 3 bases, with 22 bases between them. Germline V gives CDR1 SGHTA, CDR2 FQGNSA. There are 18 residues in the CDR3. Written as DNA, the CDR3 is TGTGCCAGCAGCTCAATCCAGAAGAAGGGCGAGGGCTACAATGAGCAGTTCTTC. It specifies CASSSIQKKGEGYNEQFF.

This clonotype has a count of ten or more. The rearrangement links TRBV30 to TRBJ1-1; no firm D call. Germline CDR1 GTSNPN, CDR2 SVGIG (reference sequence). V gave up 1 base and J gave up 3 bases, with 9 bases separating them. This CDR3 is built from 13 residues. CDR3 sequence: CAWSADTHTEAFF. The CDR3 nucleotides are TGTGCCTGGAGTGCCGACACTCACACTGAAGCTTTCTTT.

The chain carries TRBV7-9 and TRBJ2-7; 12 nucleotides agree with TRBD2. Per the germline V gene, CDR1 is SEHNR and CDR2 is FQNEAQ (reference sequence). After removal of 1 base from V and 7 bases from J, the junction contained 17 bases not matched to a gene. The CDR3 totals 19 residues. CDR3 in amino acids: CASSLVLQEASSGRGEQYF. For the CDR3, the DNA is TGTGCCAGCAGCTTAGTCCTGCAGGAGGCGTCTAGCGGGAGGGGAGAGCAGTACTTC.

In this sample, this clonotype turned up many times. In DNA form, the CDR3 reads TGTGCCAGCAGTCTTACCTGGACTAGCGGGAGGGCCTACGGGGAGCTGTTTTTT. Translating it yields CASSLTWTSGRAYGELFF. This sequence joins TRBV28 and TRBJ2-2; the match to TRBD2 covers 15 bases. CDR3 length: 18 residues. V trimming: 5 bases; J trimming: 7 bases; junction bases outside the gene matches: 11. The germline V gene encodes CDR1 MDHEN and CDR2 SYDVKM.

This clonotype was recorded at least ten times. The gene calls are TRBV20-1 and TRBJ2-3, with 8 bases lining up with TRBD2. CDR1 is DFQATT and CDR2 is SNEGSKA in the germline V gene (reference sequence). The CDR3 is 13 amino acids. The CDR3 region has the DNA TGCAGCCGCGGGGGGATTAGCACAGATACGCAGTATTTT. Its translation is CSRGGISTDTQYF.

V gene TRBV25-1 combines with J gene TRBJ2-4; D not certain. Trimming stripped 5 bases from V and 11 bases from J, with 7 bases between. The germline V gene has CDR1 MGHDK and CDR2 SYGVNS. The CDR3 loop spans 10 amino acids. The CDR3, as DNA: TGTGCCAGCAGTAGCTATGTTCAGTACTTC. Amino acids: CASSSYVQYF.